These 16 T cell receptor beta chains originate from one sample sequenced in a study of blood T cell repertoires in COVID-19. Some clones are missing from TCRdb's copy, which holds only in-frame ones; the method was immunoSEQ multiplex PCR. The table includes fewer than 400,000 clones, 75% to 90% detected once. The sample consisted of PBMCs or T cells enriched from blood (not recorded which). Receptors originate from a woman aged 30 to 39 who had been exposed to COVID-19.

The chain uses TRBV7-2 and TRBJ2-3; 10 bases are shared with TRBD2. The CDR3 sequence is 16 residues long. Unmatched junction bases numbered 3, after V lost 1 base and J lost 2 bases. Looked up from germline, CDR1 is SGHTA and CDR2 is FQGNSA. Here the CDR3 DNA reads TGTGCCAGCAGCTTAGTAAGCGGGGGGGCCACAGATACGCAGTATTTT. This sequence encodes CASSLVSGGATDTQYF.

The chain has TRBV2 and TRBJ1-1; 7 positions match TRBD1. Germline loops: CDR1 SNHLY, CDR2 FYNNEI. The CDR3 extends over 15 amino acids. V lost 6 bases to trimming and J lost 1 base; unmatched junction nucleotides: 8. CDR3 sequence reads: CASRGTTGKNTEAFF. CDR3 coding DNA: TGTGCCAGCAGAGGTACGACAGGGAAGAACACTGAAGCTTTCTTT.

The rearrangement joins TRBV5-6 to TRBJ1-4; D is ambiguous. Germline V lookup: CDR1 SGHDT, CDR2 YYEEEE. V was pared by 0 bases and J by 7 bases, with 4 bases between. This CDR3 spans 12 amino acids. The CDR3 region is CASSLGSEKLFF. The CDR3 DNA reads TGTGCCAGCAGCTTGGGGAGTGAAAAACTGTTTTTT.

J is TRBJ1-3 and V is TRBV28; 7 positions match TRBD1. There are 16 residues in the CDR3. CDR1 and CDR2 from the germline V gene are MDHEN and SYDVKM. The V segment lost 1 base and the J segment 0 bases; nucleotides outside the gene matches: 3. The CDR3 nucleotides read TGTGCCAGCAGTTTATACGACAGGGTCTCTGGAAACACCATATATTTT. Translated: CASSLYDRVSGNTIYF.

The chain recombines TRBV4-1 with TRBJ2-1; 10 nucleotides match TRBD2. Germline trimming cut 2 bases from V and 8 bases from J; bases unmatched to any gene: 3. The CDR3 length is 14 residues. CDR1 is MGHRA, CDR2 YSYEKL, per germline. The chain's CDR3 is CASSQSGTSDEQFF. In DNA form, the CDR3 reads TGCGCCAGCAGCCAATCCGGGACTAGCGATGAGCAGTTCTTC.

This clone was counted a single time. The J gene is TRBJ1-2, the V gene TRBV19; D is unresolved. Germline V gene lookup returns CDR1 LNHDA and CDR2 SQIVND (reference sequence). V was trimmed by 0 bases and J by 2 bases, leaving 10 bases between them. This CDR3 has 15 amino acids. CDR3 sequence: CASSIDQSLNYGYTF. The CDR3 DNA reads as TGTGCCAGTAGTATAGATCAAAGCTTAAACTATGGCTACACCTTC.

This clone was detected once. This rearrangement joins TRBV7-9 to TRBJ1-1, with 7 bases aligning to TRBD1. CDR3 length equals 13 residues. The germline V gene encodes CDR1 SEHNR and CDR2 FQNEAQ (reference sequence). V shed 6 bases and J 3 bases; nucleotides not matched to a gene: 4. Here the CDR3 reads CASSFTGDTEAFF. The CDR3 nucleotides read TGTGCCAGCAGTTTTACAGGGGACACTGAAGCTTTCTTT.

This chain joins TRBV9 and TRBJ2-5; perhaps TRBD2 as D (5 bases). Germline CDR1 SGDLS, CDR2 YYNGEE. CDR3 length: 19 residues. V dropped 0 bases and J dropped 5 bases, with 26 bases sitting between them. The CDR3 DNA is TGTGCCAGCAGCGTAGAACCCCGCCCTCTAGCTATAGGAGAGGAGACCCAGTACTTC. It encodes CASSVEPRPLAIGEETQYF.

V usage is TRBV10-3 and J usage is TRBJ2-1; 9 positions agree with TRBD1. Germline assignment: CDR1 ENHRY and CDR2 SYGVKD. The junction had 1 base not matched to a gene; V was cut back by 2 bases and J by 2 bases. This CDR3 has 15 residues. CDR3 bases: TGTGCCATCAGTGAGAGGACAGGGGCCTACAATGAGCAGTTCTTC. Its translation: CAISERTGAYNEQFF.

J is TRBJ2-7 and V is TRBV4-2, with 10 bases fitting TRBD2. Germline lookup yields CDR1 LGHNA and CDR2 YNFKEQ. This CDR3 comprises 17 residues. Trimming removed 0 bases from V and 4 bases from J; junction bases left unmatched: 9. CDR3 nucleotides: TGTGCCAGCAGCCAAGATAGAGTTTCGACTAGCGGGTACGAGCAGTACTTC. Its protein product is CASSQDRVSTSGYEQYF.

The chain carries TRBV6-5 and TRBJ1-5; the match to TRBD1 covers 8 bases. CDR1 is MNHEY and CDR2 is SVGAGI in the germline V gene. V was pared by 2 bases and J by 6 bases, with 3 bases of the junction left unmatched. The CDR3 runs to 14 residues. The CDR3 region is CASSYQGAGQPQHF. CDR3 nucleotide sequence: TGTGCCAGCAGTTACCAGGGGGCCGGTCAGCCCCAGCATTTT.

V and J are TRBV6-1 and TRBJ1-1; TRBD1 is a possible D gene (6 bases). Germline V gene sequence: CDR1 MNHNS, CDR2 SASEGT. The germline V and J ends were trimmed by 2 bases and 7 bases, with 17 bases remaining between them. This CDR3 has 15 amino acids. CDR3 sequence (DNA): TGTGCCAGCAGTGAATCTTTTGCAGGGGTCAATGAAGCTTTCTTT. Protein sequence: CASSESFAGVNEAFF.

The chain combines TRBV6-5 with TRBJ2-3; perhaps TRBD1 as D (6 bases). Germline-derived CDR1 and CDR2 are MNHEY and SVGAGI. Trimming stripped 6 bases from V and 2 bases from J, with 12 bases between. This CDR3 contains 14 residues. The CDR3 loop reads CASRGRGNTDTQYF. The CDR3 region has the DNA TGTGCCAGCAGGGGCAGGGGTAACACAGATACGCAGTATTTT.

The V and J genes are TRBV5-4 and TRBJ2-2; D gene uncertain. V lost 1 base to trimming and J lost 6 bases, with 10 bases between them. In germline, CDR1 is SGHNT, CDR2 YYREEE (reference sequence). The CDR3 runs to 14 residues. The CDR3 reads CASSLTYEPGELFF. Written as DNA, the CDR3 is TGTGCCAGCAGCTTGACCTACGAGCCCGGGGAGCTGTTTTTT. The whole variable domain, filled in from reference TRBV5-4 and TRBJ2-2, reads ETGVTQSPTHLIKTRGQQVTLRCSSQSGHNTVSWYQQALGQGPQFIFQYYREEENGRGNFPPRFSGLQFPNYSSELNVNALELDDSALYLCASSLTYEPGELFFGEGSRLTVL.

The chain is built from TRBV5-4 and TRBJ1-1; possibly TRBD1 for D (5 bases). CDR3 length: 14 residues. V lost 2 bases to trimming and J lost 1 base, with 9 bases between them. Looked up from germline, CDR1 is SGHNT and CDR2 is YYREEE (reference sequence). The chain's CDR3 is CASSLGGQNTEAFF. In DNA, the CDR3 is TGTGCCAGCAGCTTAGGCGGACAGAACACTGAAGCTTTCTTT.

This rearrangement joins TRBV5-8 to TRBJ2-2; D perhaps matches TRBD1 (6 bases). V was cut by 6 bases and J by 2 bases, with 8 bases left in between. The V gene's germline CDR1 is SGHTS and CDR2 YDEGEE. The CDR3 is made up of 13 amino acids. CDR3 sequence reads: CASMDSNTGELFF. The DNA of the CDR3 is TGTGCCAGCATGGACAGCAACACCGGGGAGCTGTTTTTT. The full variable domain, in which reference TRBV5-8 and TRBJ2-2 provide the parts outside the CDR3, is EAGVTQSPTHLIKTRGQQATLRCSPISGHTSVYWYQQALGLGLQFLLWYDEGEERNRGNFPPRFSGRQFPNYSSELNVNALELEDSALYLCASMDSNTGELFFGEGSRLTVL.